The rows below give T cell receptor beta chains drawn from one sample of a study of blood T cell repertoires in COVID-19. Sequencing was performed with immunoSEQ multiplex PCR; in TCRdb, only in-frame clones are kept and a portion is missing. The top ten hold approximately 2.9% of the sample, which has some 490,000 clones, over 75% seen once. Source material: peripheral blood. The source of these receptors is a human donor in a cohort sampled during active COVID-19. The CDR3 runs from the conserved cysteine through the conserved F or W. The D gene is left open where the match is weak. Rows give clone size only sometimes, using once, few, many, or a class for an expanded clone.

v_gene: TRBV6-1; d_gene: TRBD1; abundance: .; j_gene: TRBJ1-2; CDR3nt: TGTGCCAGCAGTGAGGGACAGGGCTTTGATGGCTACACCTTC; CDR3aa: CASSEGQGFDGYTF
v_gene: TRBV21-1; d_gene: .; abundance: .; j_gene: TRBJ2-1; CDR3nt: TGTGCCAGCACCACTTTAGCGGGAGAGTGCTCCTACAATGAGCAGTTCTTC; CDR3aa: CASTTLAGECSYNEQFF
v_gene: TRBV5-4; d_gene: TRBD2; abundance: .; j_gene: TRBJ2-7; CDR3nt: TGTGCCAGCAGCGCCGAACTAGCGGGTAGCTCCTACGAGCAGTACTTC; CDR3aa: CASSAELAGSSYEQYF
v_gene: TRBV9; d_gene: .; abundance: .; j_gene: TRBJ1-2; CDR3nt: TGTGCCAGCAGCGCCCTCGGGGATGGCTACACCTTC; CDR3aa: CASSALGDGYTF
v_gene: TRBV7-3; d_gene: TRBD2; abundance: .; j_gene: TRBJ2-1; CDR3nt: TGTGCCAGCAGCACCTCGACTAGCGGAGGGATTGAGCAGTTCTTC; CDR3aa: CASSTSTSGGIEQFF
v_gene: TRBV11-2; d_gene: .; abundance: once; j_gene: TRBJ2-7; CDR3nt: TGTGCCAGCAGCTTAGAGAGGTGGCAGACCTACGAGCAGTACTTC; CDR3aa: CASSLERWQTYEQYF
v_gene: TRBV25-1; d_gene: TRBD1; abundance: .; j_gene: TRBJ1-2; CDR3nt: TGTGCCAGCAGTGAATTGGGGACAGGGGAAGACTACACCTTC; CDR3aa: CASSELGTGEDYTF
v_gene: TRBV27; d_gene: TRBD1; abundance: .; j_gene: TRBJ1-4; CDR3nt: TGTGCCAGCAGCCGACGCCCCGGGACAGGGGATGAAAAACTGTTTTTT; CDR3aa: CASSRRPGTGDEKLFF
v_gene: TRBV9; d_gene: .; abundance: .; j_gene: TRBJ2-1; CDR3nt: TGTGCCAGCAGCGTAGTCCTAGTTGGCTACAATGAGCAGTTCTTC; CDR3aa: CASSVVLVGYNEQFF
v_gene: TRBV9; d_gene: .; abundance: .; j_gene: TRBJ1-1; CDR3nt: TGTGCCAGCAGCGTCCTAACCGAGGGCACTGAAGCTTTCTTT; CDR3aa: CASSVLTEGTEAFF
v_gene: TRBV19; d_gene: .; abundance: .; j_gene: TRBJ2-1; CDR3nt: TGTGCCAGTAGCACGAGCGGCAATTCCTACAATGAGCAGTTCTTC; CDR3aa: CASSTSGNSYNEQFF
v_gene: TRBV18; d_gene: .; abundance: once; j_gene: TRBJ2-2; CDR3nt: TGTGCCAGCTCACCAGCCAGCGGCAACACCGGGGAGCTGTTTTTT; CDR3aa: CASSPASGNTGELFF
v_gene: TRBV5-5; d_gene: TRBD1; abundance: .; j_gene: TRBJ2-5; CDR3nt: TGTGCCAGCAGCTTGTTGGATGGGACAGCCCAAGAGACCCAGTACTTC; CDR3aa: CASSLLDGTAQETQYF
v_gene: TRBV7-2; d_gene: TRBD2; abundance: .; j_gene: TRBJ2-1; CDR3nt: TGTGCCAGCAGCTTTTCCCTCGCGGGAGGGAGGAATGAGCAGTTCTTC; CDR3aa: CASSFSLAGGRNEQFF
v_gene: TRBV19; d_gene: TRBD1; abundance: .; j_gene: TRBJ1-2; CDR3nt: TGTGCCAGTAGTCCACAGGGGAAGATTAACTATGGCTACACCTTC; CDR3aa: CASSPQGKINYGYTF
v_gene: TRBV19; d_gene: .; abundance: .; j_gene: TRBJ1-2; CDR3nt: TGTGCCAGTACTCCCACGTTCTGGGGCAGATATGGCTACACCTTC; CDR3aa: CASTPTFWGRYGYTF
v_gene: TRBV30; d_gene: TRBD1; abundance: .; j_gene: TRBJ2-6; CDR3nt: TGTGCCTGGAACTACAGGGGGCTTGGGGCCAACGTCCTGACTTTC; CDR3aa: CAWNYRGLGANVLTF
v_gene: TRBV28; d_gene: .; abundance: many; j_gene: TRBJ1-1; CDR3nt: TGTGCCAGCAGTTTACCCCCTGGGGAGATTCTGAACACTGAAGCTTTCTTT; CDR3aa: CASSLPPGEILNTEAFF
v_gene: TRBV7-9; d_gene: TRBD2; abundance: .; j_gene: TRBJ2-7; CDR3nt: TGTGCCAGCAGCCAGACTAGCGACTACCCCCTCAACGAGCAGTACTTC; CDR3aa: CASSQTSDYPLNEQYF
v_gene: TRBV7-9; d_gene: TRBD2; abundance: .; j_gene: TRBJ2-5; CDR3nt: TGTGCCAGCAGCCCAAGACTAGCGGGAGGGCCCGAGACCCAGTACTTC; CDR3aa: CASSPRLAGGPETQYF
v_gene: TRBV14; d_gene: .; abundance: .; j_gene: TRBJ1-2; CDR3nt: TGTGCCAGCAGCCAAATCAGTAACTATGGCTACACCTTC; CDR3aa: CASSQISNYGYTF
v_gene: TRBV7-8; d_gene: TRBD1; abundance: few; j_gene: TRBJ2-5; CDR3nt: TGTGCCAGCAGCTTAGCGCTCTCGGCAGGGGGTAGAGGAGAGACCCAGTACTTC; CDR3aa: CASSLALSAGGRGETQYF
v_gene: TRBV7-9; d_gene: .; abundance: .; j_gene: TRBJ2-1; CDR3nt: TGTGCCAGCAGCTTTAGCGGCCGTACCTACAATGAGCAGTTCTTC; CDR3aa: CASSFSGRTYNEQFF
v_gene: TRBV7-9; d_gene: TRBD1; abundance: .; j_gene: TRBJ2-4; CDR3nt: TGTGCCAGCAGCCCAACACCAGGACAGGGTGGAACCAAAAACATTCAGTACTTC; CDR3aa: CASSPTPGQGGTKNIQYF
v_gene: TRBV6-6; d_gene: .; abundance: .; j_gene: TRBJ2-7; CDR3nt: TGTGCCAGCAGAACTGACCACAGGGTCCCCTACGAGCAGTACTTC; CDR3aa: CASRTDHRVPYEQYF
v_gene: TRBV15; d_gene: TRBD1; abundance: .; j_gene: TRBJ2-7; CDR3nt: TGTGCCACCAGCAGAGGCTACCGGGACAGGGGCCACGAGCAGTACTTC; CDR3aa: CATSRGYRDRGHEQYF
v_gene: TRBV25-1; d_gene: .; abundance: .; j_gene: TRBJ1-2; CDR3nt: TGTGCCAGCAGTGAATTTAGTCTACGGGGAGGCTACACCTTC; CDR3aa: CASSEFSLRGGYTF
v_gene: TRBV19; d_gene: TRBD1; abundance: .; j_gene: TRBJ1-4; CDR3nt: TGTGCCAGTAGTATAGGGGGACAGGGGAACGAAAAACTGTTTTTT; CDR3aa: CASSIGGQGNEKLFF
v_gene: TRBV5-1; d_gene: TRBD2; abundance: .; j_gene: TRBJ2-5; CDR3nt: TGCGCCAGCAGCGCGCGGGAGGGGTCCAGAGAGACCCAGTACTTC; CDR3aa: CASSAREGSRETQYF
v_gene: TRBV6-6; d_gene: .; abundance: few; j_gene: TRBJ1-4; CDR3nt: TGTGCCAGCAGTCGGGAGGCAGCTAATATCCCAACTAATGAAAAACTGTTTTTT; CDR3aa: CASSREAANIPTNEKLFF
v_gene: TRBV19; d_gene: .; abundance: .; j_gene: TRBJ2-3; CDR3nt: TGTGCCAGTAGTATAGATCGGCCTGGGAGAGGCACAGATACGCAGTATTTT; CDR3aa: CASSIDRPGRGTDTQYF
v_gene: TRBV30; d_gene: .; abundance: .; j_gene: TRBJ1-2; CDR3nt: TGTGCCTGGAGGGCGGGGGGGCCTAACTATGGCTACACCTTC; CDR3aa: CAWRAGGPNYGYTF
v_gene: TRBV27; d_gene: .; abundance: .; j_gene: TRBJ1-2; CDR3nt: TGTGCCACGGGGCGGGGGTTTGGGGGCTACACCTTC; CDR3aa: CATGRGFGGYTF
v_gene: TRBV6-5; d_gene: .; abundance: .; j_gene: TRBJ2-5; CDR3nt: TGTGCCAGCAGTTACTCGAGGGCGCACCAAGAGACCCAGTACTTC; CDR3aa: CASSYSRAHQETQYF
v_gene: TRBV12-5; d_gene: .; abundance: .; j_gene: TRBJ1-4; CDR3nt: TGTGCTAGTGGCGACACAGGGAATGAAAAACTGTTTTTT; CDR3aa: CASGDTGNEKLFF
v_gene: TRBV29-1; d_gene: TRBD1; abundance: .; j_gene: TRBJ2-7; CDR3nt: TGCAGCGCAAAACAGGGGTGGCAAAACGAGCAGTACTTC; CDR3aa: CSAKQGWQNEQYF
v_gene: TRBV28; d_gene: TRBD1; abundance: .; j_gene: TRBJ2-1; CDR3nt: TGTGCCAGCAGTTTAAGGGACAGGGTTAACAATGAGCAGTTCTTC; CDR3aa: CASSLRDRVNNEQFF
v_gene: TRBV19; d_gene: .; abundance: .; j_gene: TRBJ1-1; CDR3nt: TGTGCCAGTAGTATGATATGGACAACCAACACTGAAGCTTTCTTT; CDR3aa: CASSMIWTTNTEAFF